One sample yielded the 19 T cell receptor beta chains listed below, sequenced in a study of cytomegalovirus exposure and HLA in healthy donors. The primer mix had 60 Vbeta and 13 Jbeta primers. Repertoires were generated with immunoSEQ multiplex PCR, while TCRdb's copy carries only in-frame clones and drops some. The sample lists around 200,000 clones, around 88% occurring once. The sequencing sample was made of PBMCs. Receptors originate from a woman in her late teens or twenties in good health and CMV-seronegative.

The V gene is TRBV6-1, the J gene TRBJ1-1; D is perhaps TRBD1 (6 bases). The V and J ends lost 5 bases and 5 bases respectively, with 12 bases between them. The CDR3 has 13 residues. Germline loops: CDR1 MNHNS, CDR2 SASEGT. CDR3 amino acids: CASSPGTRTEAFF. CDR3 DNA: TGTGCCAGCAGTCCCGGGACAAGAACTGAAGCTTTCTTT.

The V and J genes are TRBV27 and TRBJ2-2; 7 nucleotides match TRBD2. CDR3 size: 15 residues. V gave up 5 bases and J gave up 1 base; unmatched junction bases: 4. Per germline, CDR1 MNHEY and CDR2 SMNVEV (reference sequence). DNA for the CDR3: TGTGCCAGCAGTGCCCAGCGGGGGAACACCGGGGAGCTGTTTTTT. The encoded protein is CASSAQRGNTGELFF.

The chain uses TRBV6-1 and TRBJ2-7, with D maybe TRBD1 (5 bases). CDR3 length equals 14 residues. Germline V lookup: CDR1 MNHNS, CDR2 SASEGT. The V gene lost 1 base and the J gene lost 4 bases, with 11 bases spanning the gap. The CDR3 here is CASSEGGTGYEQYF. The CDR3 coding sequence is TGTGCCAGCAGTGAAGGGGGAACAGGTTACGAGCAGTACTTC.

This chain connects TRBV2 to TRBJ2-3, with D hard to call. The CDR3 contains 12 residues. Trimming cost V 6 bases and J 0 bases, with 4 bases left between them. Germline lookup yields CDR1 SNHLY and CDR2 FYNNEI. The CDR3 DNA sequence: TGTGCCAGCAGGACTAGCACAGATACGCAGTATTTT. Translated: CASRTSTDTQYF. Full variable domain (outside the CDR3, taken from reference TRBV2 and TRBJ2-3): EPEVTQTPSHQVTQMGQEVILRCVPISNHLYFYWYRQILGQKVEFLVSFYNNEISEKSEIFDDQFSVERPDGSNFTLKIRSTKLEDSAMYFCASRTSTDTQYFGPGTRLTVL.

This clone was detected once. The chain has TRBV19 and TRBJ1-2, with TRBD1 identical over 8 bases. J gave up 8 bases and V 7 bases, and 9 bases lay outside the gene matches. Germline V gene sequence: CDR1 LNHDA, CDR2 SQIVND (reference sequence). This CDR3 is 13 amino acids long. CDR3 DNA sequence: TGTGCCAGTAACCAAAAGGACAGGGAAGGCTACACCTTC. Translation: CASNQKDREGYTF.

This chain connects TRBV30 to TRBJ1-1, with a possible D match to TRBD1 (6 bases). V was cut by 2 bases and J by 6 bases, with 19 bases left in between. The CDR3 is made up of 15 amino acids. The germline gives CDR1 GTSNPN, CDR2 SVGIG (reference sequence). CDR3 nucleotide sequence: TGTGCCTGGAGTACCGATCTCGGACAGAGCTCTGAAGCTTTCTTT. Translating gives CAWSTDLGQSSEAFF.

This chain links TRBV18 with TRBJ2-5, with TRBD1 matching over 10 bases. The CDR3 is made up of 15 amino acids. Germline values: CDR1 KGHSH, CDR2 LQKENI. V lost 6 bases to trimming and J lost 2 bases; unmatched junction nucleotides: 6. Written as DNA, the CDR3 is TGTGCCAGCTCCCTCGGGACAGGGGTGCAAGAGACCCAGTACTTC. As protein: CASSLGTGVQETQYF.

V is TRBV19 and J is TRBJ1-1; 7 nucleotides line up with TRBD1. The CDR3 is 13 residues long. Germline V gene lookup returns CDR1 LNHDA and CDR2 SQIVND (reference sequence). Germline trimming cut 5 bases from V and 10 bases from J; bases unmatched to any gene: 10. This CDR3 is CASSADRAGGAFF. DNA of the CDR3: TGTGCCAGTAGTGCTGACAGGGCCGGTGGAGCTTTCTTT. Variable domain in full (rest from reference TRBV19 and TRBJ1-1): DGGITQSPKYLFRKEGQNVTLSCEQNLNHDAMYWYRQDPGQGLRLIYYSQIVNDFQKGDIAEGYSVSREKKESFPLTVTSAQKNPTAFYLCASSADRAGGAFFGQGTRLTVV.

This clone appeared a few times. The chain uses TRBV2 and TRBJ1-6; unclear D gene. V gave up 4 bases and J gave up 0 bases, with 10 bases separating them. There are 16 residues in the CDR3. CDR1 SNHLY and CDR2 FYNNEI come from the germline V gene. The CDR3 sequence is CASSARTSSYNSPLHF. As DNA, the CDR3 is TGTGCCAGCAGTGCCAGGACTAGCTCCTATAATTCACCCCTCCACTTT.

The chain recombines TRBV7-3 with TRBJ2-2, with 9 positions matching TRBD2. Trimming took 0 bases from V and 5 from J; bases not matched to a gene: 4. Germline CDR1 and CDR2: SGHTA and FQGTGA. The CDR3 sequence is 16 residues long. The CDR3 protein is CASSLTAGGRTGELFF. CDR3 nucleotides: TGTGCCAGCAGCTTAACCGCGGGAGGGAGGACCGGGGAGCTGTTTTTT. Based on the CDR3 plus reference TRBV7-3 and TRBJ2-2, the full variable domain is GAGVSQTPSNKVTEKGKYVELRCDPISGHTALYWYRQSLGQGPEFLIYFQGTGAADDSGLPNDRFFAVRPEGSVSTLKIQRTERGDSAVYLCASSLTAGGRTGELFFGEGSRLTVL.

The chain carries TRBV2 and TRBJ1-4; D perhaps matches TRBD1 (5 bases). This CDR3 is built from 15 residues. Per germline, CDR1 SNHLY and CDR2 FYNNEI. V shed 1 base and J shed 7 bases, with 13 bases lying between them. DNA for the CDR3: TGTGCCAGCAGTGAAGACGGCAGGGCCCTTGAAAAACTGTTTTTT. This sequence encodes CASSEDGRALEKLFF.

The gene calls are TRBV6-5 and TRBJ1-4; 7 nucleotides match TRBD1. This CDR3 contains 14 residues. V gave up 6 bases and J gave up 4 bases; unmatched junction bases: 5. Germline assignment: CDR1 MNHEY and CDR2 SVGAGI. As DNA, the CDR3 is TGTGCCAGCAGAGCGACAGGGCGTAATGAAAAACTGTTTTTT. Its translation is CASRATGRNEKLFF.

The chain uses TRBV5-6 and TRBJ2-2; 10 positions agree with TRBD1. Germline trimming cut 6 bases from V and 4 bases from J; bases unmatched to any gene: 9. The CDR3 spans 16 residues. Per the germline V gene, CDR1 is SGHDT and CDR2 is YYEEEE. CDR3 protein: CASKVGDRGGTGELFF. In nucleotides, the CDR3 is TGTGCCAGCAAGGTGGGGGACAGGGGTGGCACCGGGGAGCTGTTTTTT.

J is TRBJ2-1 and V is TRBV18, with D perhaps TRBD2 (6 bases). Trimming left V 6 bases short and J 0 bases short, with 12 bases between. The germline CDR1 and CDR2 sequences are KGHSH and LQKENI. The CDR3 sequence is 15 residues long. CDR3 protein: CASSGEVLSYNEQFF. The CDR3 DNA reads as TGTGCCAGCTCCGGGGAGGTACTCTCCTACAATGAGCAGTTCTTC.

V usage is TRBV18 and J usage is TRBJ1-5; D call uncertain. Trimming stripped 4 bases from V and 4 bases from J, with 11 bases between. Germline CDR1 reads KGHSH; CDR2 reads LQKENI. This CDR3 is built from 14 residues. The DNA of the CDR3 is TGTGCCAGCTCACTCCAGCACGGGAATCAGCCCCAGCATTTT. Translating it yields CASSLQHGNQPQHF.

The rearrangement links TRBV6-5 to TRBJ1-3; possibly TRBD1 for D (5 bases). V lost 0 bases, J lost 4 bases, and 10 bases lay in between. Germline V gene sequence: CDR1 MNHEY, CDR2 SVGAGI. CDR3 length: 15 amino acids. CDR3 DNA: TGTGCCAGCAGTTACTCCGGGGGGATGGGAAACACCATATATTTT. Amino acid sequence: CASSYSGGMGNTIYF.

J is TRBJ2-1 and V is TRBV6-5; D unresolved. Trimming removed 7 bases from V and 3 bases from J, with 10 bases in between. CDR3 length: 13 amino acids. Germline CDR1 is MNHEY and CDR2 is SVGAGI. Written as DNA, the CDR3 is TGTGCCAGCAACTCCCGTGACTACAATGAGCAGTTCTTC. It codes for CASNSRDYNEQFF.

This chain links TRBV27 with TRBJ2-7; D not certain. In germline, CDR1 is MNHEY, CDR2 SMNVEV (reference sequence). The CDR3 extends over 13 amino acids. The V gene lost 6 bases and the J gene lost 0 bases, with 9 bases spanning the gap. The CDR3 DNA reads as TGTGCCAGCAGCCACAGCAGCTCCTACGAGCAGTACTTC. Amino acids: CASSHSSSYEQYF.

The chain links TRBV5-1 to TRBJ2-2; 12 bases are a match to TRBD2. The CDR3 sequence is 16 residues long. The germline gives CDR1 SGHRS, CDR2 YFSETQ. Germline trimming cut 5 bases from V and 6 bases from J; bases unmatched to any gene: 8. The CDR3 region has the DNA TGCGCCAGCAGAGATGGGAGACTAGCGGGAGCCGGGGAGCTGTTTTTT. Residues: CASRDGRLAGAGELFF.